This is a list of T cell receptor beta chains from one sample in a study of T cells in Graves' hyperthyroidism and ophthalmopathy. MiXCR, applied by TCRdb to the multiplex PCR reads, yields one record per CDR3 protein. The data contain a few hundred thousand distinct CDR3 sequences, approximately 44% of them singletons. The specimen sequenced was peripheral blood or thyroid tissue (not recorded which). Every receptor here comes from a woman younger than 30 with Graves' hyperthyroidism. The CDR3 runs from the conserved cysteine through the conserved F or W. A D gene is named only where the DNA matches it firmly. Rows may omit the clone size; those that give it use once, few, many or a size class.

clone size	V gene	D gene	J gene	CDR3 DNA	CDR3 protein
NA	TRBV7-3	NA	TRBJ2-2	TGTGCCAGCAGCCCTCCGGTTGACGGGAGTGGGGAGCTGTTTTTT	CASSPPVDGSGELFF
NA	TRBV12-3/TRBV12-4	NA	TRBJ1-2	TGTGCCGGCAGGGAGAACTATGGCTACACCTTC	CAGRENYGYTF
NA	TRBV20-1	TRBD2	TRBJ2-1	TGCAGTGCCAGCGGCGAGCGGGAGAGTTTGCGGCAGTTCTTC	CSASGERESLRQFF
NA	TRBV2	TRBD1	TRBJ1-2	TGTGCCAGCAGCCAGAGGGACAGGGGTGATGGCTACACCTTC	CASSQRDRGDGYTF
many	TRBV29-1	NA	TRBJ2-7	TGCAGCGTTGAAGGCCGGGACACCGACTACGAGCAGTACTTC	CSVEGRDTDYEQYF
few	TRBV10-3	NA	TRBJ1-3	TGTGCCAGCAGCGGACCGGGACGCGGCTCTGGAAACACCATATATTTT	CASSGPGRGSGNTIYF
NA	TRBV7-3	NA	TRBJ1-1	TGTGCCAGCAGCTTAATTGGGAGGGCGGGGTTACCTTTCTTT	CASSLIGRAGLPFF
NA	TRBV19	NA	TRBJ2-2	TGTGCCAGTAGTATTCACAGCCTGCTCACCGGGGAGCTGTTTTTT	CASSIHSLLTGELFF
many	TRBV15	NA	TRBJ2-7	TGTGCCACCAGCAGAGAATCGGGCTACGAGCAGTACTTC	CATSRESGYEQYF
many	TRBV14	TRBD1	TRBJ1-2	TGTGCCAGCAGCCACATGCAGGGGGGGAATGGCTACACCTTC	CASSHMQGGNGYTF
NA	TRBV11-3	NA	TRBJ1-3	TGTGCCAACAGCTTAGGCCGAACGGATTCTGGAAACACCATATATTTT	CANSLGRTDSGNTIYF
NA	TRBV29-1	NA	TRBJ1-1	TGCAGCGTTGAAGTTTCAGGATTTAACATGAACACTGAAGCTTTCTTT	CSVEVSGFNMNTEAFF
NA	TRBV2	NA	TRBJ1-5	TGTGCCAGCAGTGCTCCGCGGGGCAATCAGCCCCAGCATTTT	CASSAPRGNQPQHF
many	TRBV7-3	NA	TRBJ1-1	TGTGCCAGCAGCGTGTCGGGTTTGATCACTGAAGCTTTCTTT	CASSVSGLITEAFF
many	TRBV15	NA	TRBJ2-6	TGTGCCACCAGCAGAGATCAGGGCTCTGGGGCCAACGTCCTGACTTTC	CATSRDQGSGANVLTF
few	TRBV7-9	NA	TRBJ1-1	TGTGCCAGCAGCTTTTCGGGGGCCTGGAACACTGAAGCTTTCTTT	CASSFSGAWNTEAFF
few	TRBV7-9	NA	TRBJ1-5	TGTGCCAGCAGCTTAGAAGTGGCAGTTAGCAATCAGCCCCAGCATTTT	CASSLEVAVSNQPQHF
NA	TRBV15	TRBD1	TRBJ1-2	TGTGCCACCAGCACCACCGCGGGACAGGGTGGAGGCTATGGCTACACCTTC	CATSTTAGQGGGYGYTF
NA	TRBV25-1	TRBD1	TRBJ1-2	TGTGCCAGTGACGCTGACAGGGACCATGGCTACACCTTC	CASDADRDHGYTF
few	TRBV9	NA	TRBJ1-1	TGTGCCAGCAGCGTAGACAGCCAGGGTCCTGAAGCTTTCTTT	CASSVDSQGPEAFF
many	TRBV29-1	NA	TRBJ1-5	TGCAGCGCTGCAGAGGGGGGGATTCAGCCCCAGCATTTT	CSAAEGGIQPQHF
once	TRBV15	NA	TRBJ1-5	TGTGCCACCAGCAGATCTCGCGGTAGCAATCAGCCCCAACCTTTT	CATSRSRGSNQPQPF
NA	TRBV24-1	NA	TRBJ2-5	TGTGCCACCCCTCCTAGGACGGCGCAAGAGACCCAGTACTTC	CATPPRTAQETQYF
few	TRBV6-6	TRBD1	TRBJ1-5	TGTGCCAGCAGTCTACCGGGACAGTATCAGCCCCAGCATTTT	CASSLPGQYQPQHF
NA	TRBV9	NA	TRBJ2-7	TGTGCCAGCAGCGTGAGTGGAGGGTATCTCTACGAGCAGTACTTC	CASSVSGGYLYEQYF
NA	TRBV24-1	NA	TRBJ2-2	TGTGCCACCAGTGGTTTAAGGAGCAAGAACACCGGGGAGCTGTTTTTT	CATSGLRSKNTGELFF
NA	TRBV9	TRBD1	TRBJ2-7	TGTGCCAGCAGCGTTGAAGGACAGGGGAGCTACGAGCAGTACTTC	CASSVEGQGSYEQYF
NA	TRBV20-1	TRBD2	TRBJ2-7	TGCAGCTCAGAGGGCGGACTAGCATTCTACGAGCAGTACTTC	CSSEGGLAFYEQYF
NA	TRBV15	NA	TRBJ2-7	TGTGCCACCAGCAGAGATCGAGTAGACGGATCCTACGAGCAGTACTTC	CATSRDRVDGSYEQYF
NA	TRBV25-1	NA	TRBJ2-5	TGTGCCAGCAGTGGATATGCCCAAGAGACCCAGTACTTC	CASSGYAQETQYF
NA	TRBV3-1	NA	TRBJ1-1	TGTGCCAGCAGCTTGGCCCTTGGACAGAAAGCTTTCTTT	CASSLALGQKAFF
NA	TRBV20-1	TRBD1	TRBJ1-4	TGCAGTGTCAGGGGGGGAACTAATGAAAAACTGTTTTTT	CSVRGGTNEKLFF
few	TRBV2	NA	TRBJ2-3	TGTGCCGCCAGAGAAGATACGCAGTATTTT	CAAREDTQYF
few	TRBV7-2	NA	TRBJ1-2	TGTGCCAGCAGCTTAGCAGCCCATCAGGGGCCGGGCTACACCTTC	CASSLAAHQGPGYTF
many	TRBV10-3	NA	TRBJ1-2	TGTGCCATCAGTGAGTCCGGGTCCTATGGCTACACCTTC	CAISESGSYGYTF
NA	TRBV12-3/TRBV12-4	NA	TRBJ2-7	TGTGCCAGCAGCCCCGGTTCCCATACCACCTACGAGCAGTACTTC	CASSPGSHTTYEQYF
NA	TRBV11-1	NA	TRBJ1-4	TGTGCCAGCAGTGCTCCCTTCCCTTGGACTAATGAAAAACTGTTTTTT	CASSAPFPWTNEKLFF